Sequencing of this TCR beta chain was carried out in a study of cytomegalovirus exposure and HLA in healthy donors. Primers included in the PCR were 60 Vbeta and 13 Jbeta primers. Sequencing was performed with immunoSEQ multiplex PCR; in TCRdb, only in-frame clones are kept and a portion is missing. The data contain around 97,000 clones, roughly four fifths of them singletons. This clone showed up many times. The CDR3 covers 14 residues. The ends lost 4 bases at V and 8 bases at J; junction bases unmatched: 5. Germline CDR1 and CDR2: SGHTS and YDEGEE. Sample: PBMCs. The TCR sequence derives from a man aged 35 to 55 in good health and CMV-seronegative. The chain uses TRBV5-8 and TRBJ1-4, with 10 bases lining up with TRBD1. CDR3 in amino acids: CASSRGQGGEKLFF. In DNA form, the CDR3 reads TGTGCCAGCAGCCGTGGACAGGGGGGGGAAAAACTGTTTTTT.